The source of this T cell receptor beta chain is a study of T cells in Graves' hyperthyroidism and ophthalmopathy. The study, taken as a whole, reports: The model made its ophthalmopathy prediction, and onset followed a median approximately 6.5 months later.

This clonotype was seen many times. Its target is not known. The ends were cut back, 4 bases at V and 8 bases at J, with 6 bases in the middle. The CDR3 has 12 amino acids. Germline V CDR1 and CDR2: MDHEN, SYDVKM. Amplification yielded TCR beta CDR3 regions, with RNA transcripts as the source. The HTBI primer set drove a first-round RT-PCR of the TCR CDR3. TCRdb reprocessed the multiplex PCR reads with MiXCR, giving one entry per CDR3 protein. The top ten clones hold 34% of a sample with 600,000 to 650,000 distinct CDR3 sequences, more than 20% of them seen once. The sequence was obtained from a man younger than 40 with Graves' ophthalmopathy. Sequenced material: blood. This rearrangement joins TRBV28 to TRBJ1-6, with no clear D. The CDR3 coding sequence is TGTGCCAGCAGTTCTAGAGATTCACCCCTCCACTTT. Its translation: CASSSRDSPLHF. Using reference TRBV28 and TRBJ1-6 for the parts outside the CDR3, the full variable domain is DVKVTQSSRYLVKRTGEKVFLECVQDMDHENMFWYRQDPGLGLRLIYFSYDVKMKEKGDIPEGYSVSREKKERFSLILESASTNQTSMYLCASSSRDSPLHFGNGTRLTVT.